This is a list of T cell receptor beta chains from one sample in a study of CD8 T cells in Susac syndrome. Each CDR3 protein gets one entry after TCRdb re-called the immunoSEQ multiplex PCR reads with MiXCR. This sample has fewer than 95,000 distinct CDR3 sequences, with 96% found just once. The sequencing input was CD8+ T cells from PBMCs. The receptors come from a human donor with Susac syndrome. The CDR3 runs from the conserved cysteine through the conserved F or W. The D gene is left open where the match is weak. A clone size is listed for some rows: how often the clone was seen (once, few, many), or a class if it is expanded.

v_gene	j_gene	abundance	d_gene	CDR3aa	CDR3nt
TRBV28	TRBJ2-3	-	-	CASSFGPDRDTQYF	TGTGCCAGCAGTTTTGGCCCCGACCGAGATACGCAGTATTTT
TRBV19	TRBJ2-6	-	-	CASSVRGARGSGANVLTF	TGTGCCAGTAGCGTCCGGGGGGCGCGGGGTTCTGGGGCCAACGTCCTGACTTTC
TRBV7-3	TRBJ2-1	-	TRBD1	CASRGKGQGGEQFF	TGTGCCAGCAGGGGAAAAGGACAGGGTGGTGAGCAGTTCTTC
TRBV30	TRBJ1-5	-	-	CAWSHGTDLHQPQHF	TGTGCCTGGAGTCACGGGACGGATCTTCATCAGCCCCAGCATTTT
TRBV29-1	TRBJ1-1	-	-	CVSARMNTEAFF	TGCGTGAGCGCCAGAATGAACACTGAAGCTTTCTTT
TRBV20-1	TRBJ1-1	-	-	CSARGYQAEAFF	TGCAGTGCTAGAGGTTACCAGGCTGAAGCTTTCTTT
TRBV29-1	TRBJ1-1	-	-	CSVEGGQRDTEAFF	TGCAGCGTTGAAGGAGGGCAGCGGGACACTGAAGCTTTCTTT
TRBV20-1	TRBJ1-1	-	TRBD1	CSARRGTGGVMNTEAFF	TGCAGTGCTAGACGGGGGACAGGGGGGGTCATGAACACTGAAGCTTTCTTT
TRBV15	TRBJ2-3	-	-	CATSRGTTTKDTQYF	TGTGCCACCAGCAGAGGGACTACGACCAAAGATACGCAGTATTTT
TRBV25-1	TRBJ1-2	-	-	CASSEDNGDHYGYTF	TGTGCCAGCAGTGAAGATAATGGGGATCACTATGGCTACACCTTC
TRBV29-1	TRBJ1-2	-	-	CSVEGFGQLDYTF	TGCAGCGTTGAAGGTTTCGGACAGTTGGACTACACCTTC
TRBV7-8	TRBJ2-5	-	TRBD2	CASSPGLAAFQETQYF	TGTGCCAGCAGCCCTGGACTAGCGGCCTTTCAAGAGACCCAGTACTTC
TRBV5-4	TRBJ2-5	-	-	CASSTVPGQLVETQYF	TGTGCCAGCAGCACTGTACCGGGACAACTAGTAGAGACCCAGTACTTC
TRBV29-1	TRBJ2-7	-	-	CSVKSGVTQQYF	TGCAGCGTGAAATCGGGGGTCACACAGCAGTACTTC
TRBV7-7	TRBJ1-1	few	-	CASSRTANTEAFF	TGTGCTAGCAGCCGGACGGCCAACACTGAAGCTTTCTTT
TRBV29-1	TRBJ1-2	-	-	CSGGGLANYGYTF	TGCAGCGGGGGGGGGCTAGCTAACTATGGCTACACCTTC
TRBV25-1	TRBJ1-6	-	-	CASSLQVNSPLHF	TGTGCCAGCAGTTTACAGGTTAATTCACCCCTCCACTTT
TRBV12-3/TRBV12-4	TRBJ1-1	-	TRBD1	CASSPPDRGWTEAFF	TGTGCCAGCAGTCCCCCGGACAGGGGATGGACTGAAGCTTTCTTT
TRBV27	TRBJ1-4	-	-	CASSIAGAGNEKLFF	TGTGCCAGCAGTATCGCCGGGGCAGGGAACGAAAAACTGTTTTTT
TRBV20-1	TRBJ2-1	once	-	CSATDGLSYNEQFF	TGCAGTGCAACGGACGGGCTTTCCTACAATGAGCAGTTCTTC
TRBV30	TRBJ1-1	-	-	CAWKDSPNTEAFF	TGTGCCTGGAAGGACAGCCCGAACACTGAAGCTTTCTTT
TRBV5-5	TRBJ2-6	-	-	CASSLRGAGANVLTF	TGTGCCAGCAGCTTGAGGGGGGCTGGGGCCAACGTCCTGACTTTC
TRBV12-3/TRBV12-4	TRBJ1-1	once	-	CASSLGSGITNTEAFF	TGTGCCAGCAGTTTAGGATCAGGAATCACGAACACTGAAGCTTTCTTT
TRBV27	TRBJ1-2	-	TRBD1	CASSTGGGYGYTF	TGTGCCAGCAGTACAGGGGGCGGCTATGGCTACACCTTC
TRBV27	TRBJ2-7	once	TRBD1	CASSAYYRGDEQYF	TGTGCCAGCAGTGCTTATTACAGGGGTGACGAGCAGTACTTC
TRBV15	TRBJ2-7	-	-	CATSSDRSSYEQYF	TGTGCCACCAGCTCGGACCGGAGCTCCTACGAGCAGTACTTC